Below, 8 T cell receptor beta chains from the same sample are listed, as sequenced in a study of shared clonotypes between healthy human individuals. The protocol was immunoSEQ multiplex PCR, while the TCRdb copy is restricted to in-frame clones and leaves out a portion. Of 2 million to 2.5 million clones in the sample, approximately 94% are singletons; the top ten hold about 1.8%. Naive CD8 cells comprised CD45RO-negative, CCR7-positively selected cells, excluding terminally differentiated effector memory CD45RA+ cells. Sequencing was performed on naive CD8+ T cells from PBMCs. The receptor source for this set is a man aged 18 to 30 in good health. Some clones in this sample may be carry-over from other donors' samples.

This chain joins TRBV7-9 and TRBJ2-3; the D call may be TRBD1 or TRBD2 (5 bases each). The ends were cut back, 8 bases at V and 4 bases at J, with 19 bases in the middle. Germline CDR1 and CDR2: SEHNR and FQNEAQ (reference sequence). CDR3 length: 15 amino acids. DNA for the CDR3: TGTGCCAGCCCGGAGCCAGGGCGGGTTGCAGATACGCAGTATTTT. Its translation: CASPEPGRVADTQYF.

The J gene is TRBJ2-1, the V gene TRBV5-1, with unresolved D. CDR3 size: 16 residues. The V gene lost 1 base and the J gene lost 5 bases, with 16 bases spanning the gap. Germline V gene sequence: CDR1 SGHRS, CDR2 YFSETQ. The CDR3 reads CASSLLSADRDNEQFF. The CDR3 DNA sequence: TGCGCCAGCAGCTTGTTATCCGCGGACCGTGACAATGAGCAGTTCTTC.

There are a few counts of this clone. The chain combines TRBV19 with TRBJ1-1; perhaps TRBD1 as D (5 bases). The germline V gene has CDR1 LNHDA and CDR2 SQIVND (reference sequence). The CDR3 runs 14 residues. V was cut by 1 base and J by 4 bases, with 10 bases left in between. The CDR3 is CASSIVEGSTEAFF. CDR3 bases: TGTGCCAGTAGTATAGTCGAGGGGAGCACTGAAGCTTTCTTT. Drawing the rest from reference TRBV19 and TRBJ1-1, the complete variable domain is DGGITQSPKYLFRKEGQNVTLSCEQNLNHDAMYWYRQDPGQGLRLIYYSQIVNDFQKGDIAEGYSVSREKKESFPLTVTSAQKNPTAFYLCASSIVEGSTEAFFGQGTRLTVV.

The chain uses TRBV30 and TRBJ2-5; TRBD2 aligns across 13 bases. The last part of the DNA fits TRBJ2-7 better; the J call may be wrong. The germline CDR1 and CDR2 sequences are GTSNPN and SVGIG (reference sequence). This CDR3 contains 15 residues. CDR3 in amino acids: CAWLTSGRSSYEQYF. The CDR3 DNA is TGTGCCTGGTTGACTAGCGGGAGGAGCTCCTACGAGCAGTACTTC.

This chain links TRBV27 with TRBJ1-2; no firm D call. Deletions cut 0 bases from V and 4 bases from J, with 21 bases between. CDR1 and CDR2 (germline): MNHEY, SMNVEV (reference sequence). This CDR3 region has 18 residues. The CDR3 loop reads CASSLSIDGELVLYGYTF. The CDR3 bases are TGTGCCAGCAGTTTATCGATCGATGGGGAGCTTGTCCTCTATGGCTACACCTTC.

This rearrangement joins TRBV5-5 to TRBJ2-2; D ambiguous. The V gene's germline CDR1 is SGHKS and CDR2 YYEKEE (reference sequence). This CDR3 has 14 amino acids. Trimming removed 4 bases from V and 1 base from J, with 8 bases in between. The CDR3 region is CASSPPGNTGELFF. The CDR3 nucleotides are TGTGCCAGCAGCCCCCCGGGGAACACCGGGGAGCTGTTTTTT.

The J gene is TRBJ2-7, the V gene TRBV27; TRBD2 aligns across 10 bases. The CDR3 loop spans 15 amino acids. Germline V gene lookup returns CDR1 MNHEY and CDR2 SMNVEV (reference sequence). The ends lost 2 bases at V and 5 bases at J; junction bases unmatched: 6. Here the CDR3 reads CASSLMASGSNEQYF. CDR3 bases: TGTGCCAGCAGTTTAATGGCTAGCGGGAGCAACGAGCAGTACTTC.

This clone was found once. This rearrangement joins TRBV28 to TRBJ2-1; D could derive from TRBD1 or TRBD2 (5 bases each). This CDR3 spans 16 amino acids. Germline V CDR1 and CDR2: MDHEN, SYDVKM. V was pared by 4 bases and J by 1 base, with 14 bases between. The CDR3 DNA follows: TGTGCCAGCAGTTCTCCCGGGACGGAGTCCTACAATGAGCAGTTCTTC. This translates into CASSSPGTESYNEQFF.